One sample yielded the 24 T cell receptor beta chains listed below, sequenced in a study of PD-L1 blockade in urothelial cancer. Sequenced by immunoSEQ multiplex PCR; TCRdb stores in-frame clones only, minus some. The sample lists tens of thousands of clones, about 83% occurring once. The time point was: pretreatment peripheral blood. Sequenced material: PBMCs, taken around atezolizumab (anti-PD-L1) treatment. These receptors were taken from a woman aged 55-75 years with urothelial cancer.

The chain is built from TRBV7-2 and TRBJ1-2; TRBD1 agrees at 8 bases. There are 16 residues in the CDR3. CDR1 and CDR2 from the germline V gene are SGHTA and FQGNSA. The trim removed 1 base at V and 0 bases at J, leaving 4 bases unmatched. CDR3 sequence (DNA): TGTGCCAGCAGCTTAGAGGGACAGGTAGCTAACTATGGCTACACCTTC. Amino acid sequence: CASSLEGQVANYGYTF.

The chain employs TRBV7-2 and TRBJ2-2, with 12 bases lining up with TRBD2. The CDR3 has 16 amino acids. Looked up from germline, CDR1 is SGHTA and CDR2 is FQGNSA. The J segment lost 6 bases and the V segment lost 1 base, leaving 3 bases of the junction unmatched. The CDR3 DNA is TGTGCCAGCAGCTTAGGGCTAGCGGGGGGGCCCGGGGAGCTGTTTTTT. Encoded protein: CASSLGLAGGPGELFF.

Here the CDR3 DNA reads TGTGCCAGCAGCCCCCGCTCGGGGTGGGTCCAAGAGACCCAGTACTTC. This codes for CASSPRSGWVQETQYF. This sequence joins TRBV7-8 and TRBJ2-5, with D possibly TRBD2 on 5 matching bases. The CDR3 has 16 residues. Germline V CDR1 and CDR2: SGHVS, FQNEAQ. The V gene lost 5 bases and the J gene lost 1 base, with 17 bases spanning the gap.

Written as DNA, the CDR3 is TGTGCCAGCTCACGTCAGGGGGCGAGCTTCTACGAGCAGTACTTC. It specifies CASSRQGASFYEQYF. The chain is built from TRBV18 and TRBJ2-7, with 8 bases matching TRBD1. Germline values: CDR1 KGHSH, CDR2 LQKENI. Trimming cost V 4 bases and J 3 bases; bases outside gene matches: 8. CDR3 length: 15 residues.

V is TRBV7-2 and J is TRBJ2-3; D ambiguous. The V end lost 3 bases, the J end lost 5 bases, and 9 bases lay between the germline ends. The CDR3 length is 13 residues. Germline V lookup: CDR1 SGHTA, CDR2 FQGNSA. CDR3 bases: TGTGCCAGCAGCTTTATTCGAGAAGATACGCAGTATTTT. Translation gives CASSFIREDTQYF.

The chain joins TRBV5-1 to TRBJ1-3; D call uncertain. The CDR3 length is 16 residues. V lost 0 bases and J lost 0, with 10 bases in between. The V gene's germline CDR1 is SGHRS and CDR2 YFSETQ. The CDR3 bases are TGCGCCAGCAGCTTGGGAGAAGCAAGCTCTGGAAACACCATATATTTT. It yields the protein CASSLGEASSGNTIYF. The full variable domain, rest sourced from reference TRBV5-1 and TRBJ1-3, is KAGVTQTPRYLIKTRGQQVTLSCSPISGHRSVSWYQQTPGQGLQFLFEYFSETQRNKGNFPGRFSGRQFSNSRSEMNVSTLELGDSALYLCASSLGEASSGNTIYFGEGSWLTVV.

CDR3 coding DNA: TGCGCCAGCAGCTTGGGTTTCAGGGGCCAAGAGACCCAGTACTTC. This codes for CASSLGFRGQETQYF. The V and J genes are TRBV5-1 and TRBJ2-5; perhaps TRBD1 as D (6 bases). The CDR3 is made up of 15 amino acids. Germline assignment: CDR1 SGHRS and CDR2 YFSETQ. V lost 0 bases and J lost 1, with 10 bases in between.

J is TRBJ2-3 and V is TRBV7-3, with 7 bases that match TRBD1. CDR3 length equals 13 residues. V trimming: 5 bases; J trimming: 5 bases; junction bases outside the gene matches: 4. In germline, CDR1 is SGHTA, CDR2 FQGTGA. DNA of the CDR3: TGTGCCAGCAGCGAGGACAGGCGAGATACGCAGTATTTT. The encoded protein is CASSEDRRDTQYF.

The chain couples TRBV10-3 to TRBJ2-2; D is possibly TRBD2 (6 bases). Germline assignment: CDR1 ENHRY and CDR2 SYGVKD. V was clipped by 0 bases and J by 0 bases, with 8 bases between them. CDR3 length equals 16 residues. This chain's CDR3 is CAISESAGSNTGELFF. As DNA, the CDR3 is TGTGCCATCAGTGAGTCCGCGGGGTCGAACACCGGGGAGCTGTTTTTT.

This clone appeared a single time. This chain uses TRBV2 with TRBJ2-5, with a possible D match to TRBD1 (6 bases). Looked up from germline, CDR1 is SNHLY and CDR2 is FYNNEI. The V end was cut by 7 bases, the J end by 12 bases, with 15 bases between. The CDR3 runs 11 residues. The CDR3 spells CASTPDWTEYF. The CDR3 DNA is TGTGCCAGCACCCCGGACTGGACAGAGTACTTC.

This clone appeared a single time. This chain connects TRBV7-6 to TRBJ1-2; 7 positions match TRBD1. The CDR3 runs to 15 residues. V shed 5 bases, J shed 0 bases, and the junction held 6 bases outside the gene matches. Germline CDR1 and CDR2: SGHVS and FNYEAQ. This CDR3 is CASSLGTDPNYGYTF. The CDR3, as DNA: TGTGCCAGCAGCCTCGGGACAGACCCTAACTATGGCTACACCTTC. Full variable domain (rest looked up from reference TRBV7-6 and TRBJ1-2): GAGVSQSPRYKVTKRGQDVALRCDPISGHVSLYWYRQALGQGPEFLTYFNYEAQQDKSGLPNDRFSAERPEGSISTLTIQRTEQRDSAMYRCASSLGTDPNYGYTFGSGTRLTVV.

The chain couples TRBV5-4 to TRBJ2-7, with TRBD2 matching 9 bases. Germline assignment: CDR1 SGHNT and CDR2 YYREEE (reference sequence). The CDR3 totals 18 residues. The V segment lost 0 bases and the J segment 0 bases; nucleotides outside the gene matches: 10. CDR3 in DNA: TGTGCCAGCAGCTTGGTGGCGCTAGCGGGAAGCCCCTCCTACGAGCAGTACTTC. Translated, it gives CASSLVALAGSPSYEQYF.

The chain employs TRBV19 and TRBJ1-2, with 7 bases matching TRBD1. The CDR3 has 13 amino acids. Germline loops: CDR1 LNHDA, CDR2 SQIVND (reference sequence). The V gene end was trimmed by 10 bases and the J gene end by 5 bases; junction bases not matched to a gene: 10. CDR3 DNA: TGTGCCACACGACAGGGACCCTCTTATGGCTACACCTTC. It yields the protein CATRQGPSYGYTF.

The J gene is TRBJ2-7, the V gene TRBV28, with D possibly TRBD1 on 5 matching bases. CDR1 MDHEN and CDR2 SYDVKM come from the germline V gene. Trimming removed 8 bases from V and 3 bases from J, with 8 bases in between. This CDR3 is 11 amino acids long. The CDR3, as DNA: TGTGCCAGCGGGCAGGGCTACGAGCAGTACTTC. It codes for CASGQGYEQYF.

V is TRBV6-6 and J is TRBJ2-3, with 7 bases that match TRBD2. The CDR3 has 13 amino acids. From germline, CDR1 is MNHNY and CDR2 SVGAGI (reference sequence). V shed 7 bases and J 2 bases; nucleotides not matched to a gene: 3. The CDR3 here is CASNRGDTDTQYF. The CDR3 nucleotides are TGTGCCAGCAACCGGGGGGACACAGATACGCAGTATTTT.

CDR3 region: CASSYLMTQGTEAFF. The DNA of the CDR3 is TGTGCCAGCAGTTACTTGATGACCCAGGGGACTGAAGCTTTCTTT. The rearrangement links TRBV6-5 to TRBJ1-1; a possible D gene is TRBD1 (6 bases). Germline V CDR1 and CDR2: MNHEY, SVGAGI. The V and J ends lost 1 base and 5 bases respectively, with 14 bases between them. The CDR3 is 15 amino acids.

J is TRBJ2-1 and V is TRBV21-1; the listed D gene, TRBD1, was not tested against the DNA. TRBV21-1 is a listed pseudogene. The CDR3 covers 17 residues. As DNA, the CDR3 is TGTGCCAGCAGCAAGGGCGGGGACAGGTCATCCTACAATGAGCAGTTCTTC. Its protein is CASSKGGDRSSYNEQFF.

The chain has TRBV7-6 and TRBJ2-7; weak D call: TRBD2 (8 bases). Germline CDR1 is SGHVS and CDR2 is FNYEAQ. This CDR3 has 16 amino acids. Trimming shortened V by 5 bases and J by 2 bases, and 19 bases separated the two germline ends. The chain's CDR3 is CASSLREGAITYEQYF. DNA for the CDR3: TGTGCCAGCAGCCTACGGGAGGGGGCTATAACCTACGAGCAGTACTTC.

This chain links TRBV7-3 with TRBJ2-1; D perhaps matches TRBD1 (6 bases). Germline CDR1 and CDR2: SGHTA and FQGTGA. Between the trimmed V and J ends, which lost 1 base and 5 bases, there was a span of 12 bases. CDR3 length equals 15 residues. The CDR3 region is CASSLNRAHNNEQFF. The CDR3 DNA reads TGTGCCAGCAGCTTAAACAGGGCCCACAACAATGAGCAGTTCTTC.

The count of this clone is one. This chain's CDR3 is CASSDPGQLNEKLFF. The CDR3 DNA is TGTGCCAGCAGCGACCCGGGACAGCTTAATGAAAAACTGTTTTTT. The genes are TRBV9 and TRBJ1-4; TRBD1 agrees at 7 bases. Per germline, CDR1 SGDLS and CDR2 YYNGEE. The CDR3 runs 15 residues. V lost 3 bases to trimming and J lost 4 bases; unmatched junction nucleotides: 6.

The chain recombines TRBV9 with TRBJ2-7; 10 positions agree with TRBD2. The CDR3 is made up of 14 amino acids. Losses at the gene ends were 0 bases for V and 3 bases for J; bases not matched to a gene: 0. Germline CDR1 and CDR2: SGDLS and YYNGEE. The CDR3, as DNA: TGTGCCAGCAGCGTAGCTAGCGGGAGCTACGAGCAGTACTTC. Protein product: CASSVASGSYEQYF.

This rearrangement joins TRBV6-5 to TRBJ1-5, with D tentatively TRBD1 (5 bases). CDR3 length equals 14 residues. Trimming cost V 5 bases and J 7 bases, with 15 bases left between them. Germline values: CDR1 MNHEY, CDR2 SVGAGI. For the CDR3, the DNA is TGTGCCAGCAGTACCGGGACCGGGGGGCAGCCCCAGCATTTT. Translation: CASSTGTGGQPQHF.

The rearrangement links TRBV7-3 to TRBJ2-5, with 14 bases aligning to TRBD2. V gave up 2 bases and J gave up 1 base; unmatched junction bases: 3. CDR1 is SGHTA and CDR2 is FQGTGA in the germline V gene. This CDR3 has 17 residues. The CDR3 nucleotides read TGTGCCAGCAGCTTAGGGACTAGCGGGGGACGCCAAGAGACCCAGTACTTC. Translated, it gives CASSLGTSGGRQETQYF.

The chain combines TRBV18 with TRBJ1-1; TRBD1 aligns across 12 bases. Trimming at V came to 6 bases and at J to 4 bases, leaving 6 bases not matched to a gene. This CDR3 has 15 residues. CDR1 and CDR2 from the germline V gene are KGHSH and LQKENI. The DNA of the CDR3 is TGTGCCAGCTCCCGGGACAGGGGGCTGTTCACTGAAGCTTTCTTT. Residues: CASSRDRGLFTEAFF.